This T cell receptor (beta chain) comes out of a study of PD-1 blockade in classical Hodgkin lymphoma. Whole-study results and caveats: There was a significant rise in CD4+ TCR diversity by C4D1, with no such rise for CD8+. Baseline diversity in complete responders resembled that of newly diagnosed patients. Reported findings placed baseline TCR diversity lower in newly diagnosed patients (compared with healthy donors).

Details on this clone: The antigen is not known.

TCRdb's table, derived via immunoSEQ multiplex PCR, lists solely in-frame clones and lacks some. The sample shows about 22,000 clones, roughly 76% of them seen only once. Time point reported: cycle 4 day 1 (C4D1), after around six weeks of nivolumab. Relapse was seen in all patients after autologous stem cell transplantation, and brentuximab vedotin exposure was variable. The study purified CD4+ T cells from thawed PBMCs using magnetic negative selection. The J segment lost 7 bases and the V segment lost 0 bases, leaving 3 bases of the junction unmatched. CDR3 length: 15 amino acids. Germline V gene sequence: CDR1 ENHRY, CDR2 SYGVKD.

The sequence came from a human donor with classical Hodgkin lymphoma. Material: CD4+ T cells from blood, obtained before the fourth cycle of nivolumab. The V and J genes are TRBV10-3 and TRBJ1-4; 9 bases fit TRBD1. The CDR3 nucleotides read TGTGCCATCAGTGAGTCCGGGACAGGGAGTGAAAAACTGTTTTTT. Its translation: CAISESGTGSEKLFF.